These 9 T cell receptor beta chains were all obtained from the same sample, sequenced in a study of T cells after yellow fever vaccination. From the 5' RACE reads, TCRdb called clonotypes with MiXCR, one entry per CDR3 protein. Counted here are some 350,000 distinct CDR3 sequences, roughly 12% occurring once; the ten biggest clones make up roughly 18%. This specimen was PBMCs, taken on the day of the first yellow fever vaccination. These receptors were obtained from a man younger than 35 who received the YFV17D yellow fever vaccine.

This clonotype has just a few counts. At one of its ends the junction is not consistent with the germline gene, which may arise from a read error. The V call is TRBV29-1, the J call TRBJ2-5, with TRBD2 matching over 10 bases. Germline V CDR1 and CDR2: SQVTM, ANQGSEA. This CDR3 is built from 15 residues. CDR3 nucleotide sequence: TGCAGCGTGGGCCGGTCTAGCGGGGGCCAAGATACCCAGTACTTC. This codes for CSVGRSSGGQDTQYF.

V and J are TRBV5-1 and TRBJ2-3; D is possibly TRBD2 (5 bases). The CDR3 is made up of 14 amino acids. The germline V and J ends were trimmed by 1 base and 4 bases, with 10 bases remaining between them. Per the germline V gene, CDR1 is SGHRS and CDR2 is YFSETQ. The CDR3 loop is CASSLWVGADTQYF. CDR3 nucleotides: TGCGCCAGCAGCTTGTGGGTCGGGGCAGATACGCAGTATTTT. Drawing the rest from reference TRBV5-1 and TRBJ2-3, the complete variable domain is KAGVTQTPRYLIKTRGQQVTLSCSPISGHRSVSWYQQTPGQGLQFLFEYFSETQRNKGNFPGRFSGRQFSNSRSEMNVSTLELGDSALYLCASSLWVGADTQYFGPGTRLTVL.

This clonotype was counted only a few times. The chain joins TRBV27 to TRBJ2-1; no definite D call. This CDR3 spans 11 amino acids. Germline V lookup: CDR1 MNHEY, CDR2 SMNVEV (reference sequence). Trimming removed 5 bases at V and 7 bases at J, with 6 bases between. The CDR3 spells CASSDVNEQFF. The CDR3 nucleotides read TGTGCCAGCAGTGACGTGAATGAGCAGTTCTTC.

This clonotype turned up a few times. V gene TRBV20-1 combines with J gene TRBJ1-1; 10 nucleotides match TRBD1. With 4 bases clipped from V and 4 bases from J, the junction kept 9 bases outside the gene matches. Per germline, CDR1 DFQATT and CDR2 SNEGSKA (reference sequence). The CDR3 consists of 15 residues. CDR3 sequence (DNA): TGCAGTGCTACCGGGGACAGGGGAGGCGGCACTGAAGCTTTCTTT. This gives the protein CSATGDRGGGTEAFF.

The CDR3 sequence is CASEIGTGVRTF. CDR3 coding DNA: TGTGCCAGCGAAATCGGGACAGGGGTGAGAACCTTC. The chain links TRBV5-4 to TRBJ1-2; 10 positions agree with TRBD1. Germline assignment: CDR1 SGHNT and CDR2 YYREEE (reference sequence). The length of the CDR3 is 12 residues. V lost 7 bases, J lost 14 bases, and 11 bases stayed unmatched.

This clonotype has only a few counts. This chain's CDR3 is CASSFPRGRGTVRSYNEQFF. In DNA form, the CDR3 reads TGTGCCAGCAGTTTCCCCAGGGGGCGTGGAACTGTCCGCTCCTACAATGAGCAGTTCTTC. The rearrangement links TRBV27 to TRBJ2-1; 8 bases match TRBD1. The CDR3 runs 20 residues. V trimming: 3 bases; J trimming: 0 bases; junction bases outside the gene matches: 16. Germline V lookup: CDR1 MNHEY, CDR2 SMNVEV (reference sequence).

The V gene is TRBV12-3 or TRBV12-4, the J gene TRBJ1-1, with TRBD1 as a possible D gene (5 bases). This CDR3 has 14 amino acids. Trimming pared 3 bases from V and 1 base from J, leaving 9 bases between. The DNA of the CDR3 is TGTGCCAGCAGTTTCGGTAGGGGGAACACTGAAGCTTTCTTT. Its translation is CASSFGRGNTEAFF.

This chain uses TRBV30 with TRBJ1-6; possibly TRBD1 for D (5 bases). The germline gives CDR1 GTSNPN, CDR2 SVGIG (reference sequence). V was pared by 0 bases and J by 10 bases, with 10 bases between. CDR3 size: 13 residues. The CDR3: CAWSVLGRSPLHF. The CDR3 nucleotides read TGTGCCTGGAGTGTTTTGGGACGGTCACCCCTCCACTTT.

This clonotype showed up just a few times. This chain links TRBV12-3 or TRBV12-4 with TRBJ1-1; TRBD1 matches 12 bases. With V trimmed by 4 bases and J by 5 bases, 5 bases remained unmatched. CDR3 length equals 15 residues. The CDR3 here is CASSSPGQGATEAFF. The CDR3 nucleotides are TGTGCCAGCAGTTCACCGGGACAGGGGGCGACTGAAGCTTTCTTT.